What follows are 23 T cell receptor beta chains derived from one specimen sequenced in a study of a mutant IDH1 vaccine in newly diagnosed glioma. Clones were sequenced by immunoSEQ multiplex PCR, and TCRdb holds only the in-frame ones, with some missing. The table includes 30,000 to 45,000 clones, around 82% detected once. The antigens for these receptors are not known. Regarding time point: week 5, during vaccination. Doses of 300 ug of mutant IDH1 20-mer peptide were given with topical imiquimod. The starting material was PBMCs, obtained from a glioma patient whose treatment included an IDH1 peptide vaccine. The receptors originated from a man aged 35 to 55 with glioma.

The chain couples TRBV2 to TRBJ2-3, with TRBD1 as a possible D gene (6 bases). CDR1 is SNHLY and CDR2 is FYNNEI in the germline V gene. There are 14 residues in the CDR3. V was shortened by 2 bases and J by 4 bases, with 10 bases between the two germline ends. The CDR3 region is CASSELRGSDTQYF. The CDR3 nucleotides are TGTGCCAGCAGTGAACTCAGGGGATCAGATACGCAGTATTTT.

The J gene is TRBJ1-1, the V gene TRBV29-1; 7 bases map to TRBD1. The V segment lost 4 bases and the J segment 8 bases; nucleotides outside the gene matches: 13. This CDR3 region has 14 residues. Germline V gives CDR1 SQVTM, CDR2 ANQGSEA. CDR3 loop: CSVGGTDAGVEAFF. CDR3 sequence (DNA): TGCAGCGTTGGGGGGACAGACGCGGGCGTAGAAGCTTTCTTT.

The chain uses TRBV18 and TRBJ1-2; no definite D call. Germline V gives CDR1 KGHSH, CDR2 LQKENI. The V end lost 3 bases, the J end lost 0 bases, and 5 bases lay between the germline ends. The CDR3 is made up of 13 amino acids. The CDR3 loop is CASSPGPNYGYTF. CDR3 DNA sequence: TGTGCCAGCTCACCTGGGCCTAACTATGGCTACACCTTC.

The DNA of the CDR3 is TGTGCCAGCAGGGGCAGGGTGTCCACCGGGGAGCTGTTTTTT. It codes for CASRGRVSTGELFF. This chain uses TRBV2 with TRBJ2-2; weak D call: TRBD1 (5 bases). V shed 6 bases and J shed 4 bases, with 12 bases lying between them. This CDR3 has 14 residues. From germline, CDR1 is SNHLY and CDR2 FYNNEI.

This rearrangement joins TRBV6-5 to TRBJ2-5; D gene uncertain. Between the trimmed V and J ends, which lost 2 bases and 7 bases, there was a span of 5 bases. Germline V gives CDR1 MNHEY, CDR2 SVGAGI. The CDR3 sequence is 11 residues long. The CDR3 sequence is CASSYDGTQYF. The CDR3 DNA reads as TGTGCCAGCAGTTACGACGGGACCCAGTACTTC.

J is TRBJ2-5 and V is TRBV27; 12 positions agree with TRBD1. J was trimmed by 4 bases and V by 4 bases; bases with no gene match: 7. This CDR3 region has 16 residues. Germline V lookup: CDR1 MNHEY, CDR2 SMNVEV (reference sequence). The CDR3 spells CASSSTGTGGVETQYF. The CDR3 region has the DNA TGTGCCAGCAGTTCAACCGGGACAGGGGGCGTAGAGACCCAGTACTTC.

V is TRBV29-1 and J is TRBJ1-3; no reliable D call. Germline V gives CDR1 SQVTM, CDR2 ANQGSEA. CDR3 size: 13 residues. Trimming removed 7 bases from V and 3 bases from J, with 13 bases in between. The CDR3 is CSGCRALGNTIYF. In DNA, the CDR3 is TGCAGCGGTTGCCGGGCACTTGGAAACACCATATATTTT.

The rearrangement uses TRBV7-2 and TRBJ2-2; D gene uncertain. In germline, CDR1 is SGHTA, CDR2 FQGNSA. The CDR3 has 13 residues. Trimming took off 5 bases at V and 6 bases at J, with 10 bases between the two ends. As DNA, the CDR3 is TGTGCCAGCAGCCCCAGGTCGCCCGGGGAGCTGTTTTTT. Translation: CASSPRSPGELFF.

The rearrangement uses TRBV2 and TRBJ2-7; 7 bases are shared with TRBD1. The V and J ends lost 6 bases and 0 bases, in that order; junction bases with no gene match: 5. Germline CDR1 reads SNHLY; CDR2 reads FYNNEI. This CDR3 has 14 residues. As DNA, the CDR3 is TGTGCCAGCAGCAGGGACAGACCCTCCTACGAGCAGTACTTC. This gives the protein CASSRDRPSYEQYF. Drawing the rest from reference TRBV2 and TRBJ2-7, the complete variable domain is EPEVTQTPSHQVTQMGQEVILRCVPISNHLYFYWYRQILGQKVEFLVSFYNNEISEKSEIFDDQFSVERPDGSNFTLKIRSTKLEDSAMYFCASSRDRPSYEQYFGPGTRLTVT.

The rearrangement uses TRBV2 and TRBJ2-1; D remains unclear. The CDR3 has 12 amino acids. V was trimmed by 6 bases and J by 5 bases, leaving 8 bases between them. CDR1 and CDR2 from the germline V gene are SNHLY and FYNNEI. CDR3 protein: CASREINNEQFF. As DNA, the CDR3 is TGTGCCAGCAGAGAAATCAACAATGAGCAGTTCTTC. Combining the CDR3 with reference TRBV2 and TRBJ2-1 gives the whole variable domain EPEVTQTPSHQVTQMGQEVILRCVPISNHLYFYWYRQILGQKVEFLVSFYNNEISEKSEIFDDQFSVERPDGSNFTLKIRSTKLEDSAMYFCASREINNEQFFGPGTRLTVL.

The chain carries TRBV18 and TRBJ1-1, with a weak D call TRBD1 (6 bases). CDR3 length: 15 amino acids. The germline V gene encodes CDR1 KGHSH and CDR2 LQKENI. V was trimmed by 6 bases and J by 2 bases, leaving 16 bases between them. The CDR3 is CASSRTTGINTEAFF. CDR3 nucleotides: TGTGCCAGCTCTCGAACGACAGGAATTAACACTGAAGCTTTCTTT.

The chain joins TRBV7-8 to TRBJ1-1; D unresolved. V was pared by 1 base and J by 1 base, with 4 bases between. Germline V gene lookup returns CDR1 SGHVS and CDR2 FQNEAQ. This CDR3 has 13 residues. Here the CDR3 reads CASSLGANTEAFF. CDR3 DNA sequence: TGTGCCAGCAGCTTAGGTGCGAACACTGAAGCTTTCTTT.

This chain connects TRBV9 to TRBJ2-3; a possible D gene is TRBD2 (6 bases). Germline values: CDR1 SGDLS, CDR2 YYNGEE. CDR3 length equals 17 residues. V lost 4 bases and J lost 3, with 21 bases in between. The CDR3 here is CASSRRGASEGTDTQYF. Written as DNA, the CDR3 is TGTGCCAGCAGCCGGAGGGGCGCCTCAGAGGGTACAGATACGCAGTATTTT.

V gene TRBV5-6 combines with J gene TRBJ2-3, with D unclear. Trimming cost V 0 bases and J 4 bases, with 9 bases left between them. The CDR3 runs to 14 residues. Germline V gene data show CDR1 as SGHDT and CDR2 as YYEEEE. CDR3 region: CASSLVTSADTQYF. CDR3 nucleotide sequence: TGTGCCAGCAGCTTGGTTACGAGTGCAGATACGCAGTATTTT.

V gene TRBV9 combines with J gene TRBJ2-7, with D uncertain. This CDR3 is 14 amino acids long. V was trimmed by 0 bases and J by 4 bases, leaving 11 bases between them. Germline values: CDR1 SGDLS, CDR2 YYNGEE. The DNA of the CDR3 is TGTGCCAGCAGCGTAGACTACGGAACATACGAGCAGTACTTC. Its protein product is CASSVDYGTYEQYF.

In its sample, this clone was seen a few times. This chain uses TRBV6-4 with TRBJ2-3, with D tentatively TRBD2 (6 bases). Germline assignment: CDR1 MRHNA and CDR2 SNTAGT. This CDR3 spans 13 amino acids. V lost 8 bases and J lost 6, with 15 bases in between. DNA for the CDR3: TGTGCCAGCCGATCCTCCCGGGAGGATACGCAGTATTTT. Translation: CASRSSREDTQYF.

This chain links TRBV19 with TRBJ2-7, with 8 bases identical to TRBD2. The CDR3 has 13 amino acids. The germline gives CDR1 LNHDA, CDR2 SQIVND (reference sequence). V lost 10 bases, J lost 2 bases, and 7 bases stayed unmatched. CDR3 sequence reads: CATTKRGTYEQYF. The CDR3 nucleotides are TGTGCCACCACAAAGCGGGGGACCTACGAGCAGTACTTC.

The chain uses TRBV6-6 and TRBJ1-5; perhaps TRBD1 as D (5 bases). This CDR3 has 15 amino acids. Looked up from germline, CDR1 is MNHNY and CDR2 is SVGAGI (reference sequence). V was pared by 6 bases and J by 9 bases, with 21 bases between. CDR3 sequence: CASSHPSRDSPPQHF. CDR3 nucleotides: TGTGCCAGCAGCCACCCGTCCAGGGATTCTCCGCCCCAGCATTTT.

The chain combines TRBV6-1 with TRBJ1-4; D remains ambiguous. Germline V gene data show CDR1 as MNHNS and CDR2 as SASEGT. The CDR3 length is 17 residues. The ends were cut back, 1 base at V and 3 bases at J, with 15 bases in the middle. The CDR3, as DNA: TGTGCCAGCAGTGAAGTCCCGGGTGGCGGGGCTAATGAAAAACTGTTTTTT. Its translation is CASSEVPGGGANEKLFF.

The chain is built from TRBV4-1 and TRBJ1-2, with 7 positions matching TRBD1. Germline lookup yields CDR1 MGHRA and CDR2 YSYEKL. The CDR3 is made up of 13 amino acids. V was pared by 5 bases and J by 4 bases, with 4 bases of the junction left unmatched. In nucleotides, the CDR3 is TGCGCCAGCAGCTTGACAGGGCCCTATGGCTACACCTTC. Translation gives CASSLTGPYGYTF.

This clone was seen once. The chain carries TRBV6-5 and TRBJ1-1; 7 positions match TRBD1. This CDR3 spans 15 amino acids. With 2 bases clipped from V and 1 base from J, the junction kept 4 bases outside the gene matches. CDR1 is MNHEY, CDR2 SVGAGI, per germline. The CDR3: CASSYHRQGNTEAFF. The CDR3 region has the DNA TGTGCCAGCAGTTACCACAGACAGGGGAACACTGAAGCTTTCTTT.

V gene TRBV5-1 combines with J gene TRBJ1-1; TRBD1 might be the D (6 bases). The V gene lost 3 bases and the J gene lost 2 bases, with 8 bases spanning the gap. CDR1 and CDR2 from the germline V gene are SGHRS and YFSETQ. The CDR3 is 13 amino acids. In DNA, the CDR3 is TGCGCCAGCAGCTCGACAGGTAACACTGAAGCTTTCTTT. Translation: CASSSTGNTEAFF.

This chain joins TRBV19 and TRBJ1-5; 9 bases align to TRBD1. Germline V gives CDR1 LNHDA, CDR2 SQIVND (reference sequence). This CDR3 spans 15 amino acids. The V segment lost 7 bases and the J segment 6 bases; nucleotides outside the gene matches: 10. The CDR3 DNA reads TGTGCCAGTACCCCCCGGGACAGGGTGCTTCAGCCCCAGCATTTT. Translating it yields CASTPRDRVLQPQHF.